This entry lists 18 T cell receptor beta chains sequenced from one sample in a study of CD8 T cells in ankylosing spondylitis. One entry per CDR3 protein results from TCRdb running MiXCR on the 5' RACE reads. This table holds 230,000 or so distinct CDR3 sequences, 20% to 30% found once. Source material: blood, either unsorted or a sorted T cell fraction (not recorded which). The receptor source for this set is a male donor with ankylosing spondylitis or in good health (not recorded which).

This clonotype was seen a few times. The rearrangement joins TRBV5-1 to TRBJ2-6; the D is unclear. The CDR3 extends over 14 amino acids. Germline CDR1 and CDR2: SGHRS and YFSETQ. V dropped 4 bases and J dropped 2 bases, with 7 bases sitting between them. The DNA of the CDR3 is TGCGCCAGCAGCCTCATCACTGGGGCCAACGTCCTGACTTTC. It translates to CASSLITGANVLTF.

In this sample, this clonotype turned up many times. CDR3 coding DNA: TGCAGTGCCCTGCAGGCGAGCACAGATACGCAGTATTTT. It codes for CSALQASTDTQYF. V usage is TRBV20-1 and J usage is TRBJ2-3; D call uncertain. The CDR3 runs 13 residues. CDR1 and CDR2 from the germline V gene are DFQATT and SNEGSKA (reference sequence). V lost 6 bases, J lost 0 bases, and 10 bases lay in between.

This clonotype has only a few counts. The chain has TRBV7-2 and TRBJ2-1; possible D gene TRBD1, 6 bases. The V and J ends lost 3 bases and 6 bases respectively, with 12 bases between them. The germline CDR1 and CDR2 sequences are SGHTA and FQGNSA. The CDR3 runs 14 residues. Written as DNA, the CDR3 is TGTGCCAGCAGCTTCCAAACAGGGTTCAATGAGCAGTTCTTC. Translation: CASSFQTGFNEQFF. Combining the CDR3 with reference TRBV7-2 and TRBJ2-1 gives the whole variable domain GAGVSQSPSNKVTEKGKDVELRCDPISGHTALYWYRQSLGQGLEFLIYFQGNSAPDKSGLPSDRFSAERTGGSVSTLTIQRTQQEDSAVYLCASSFQTGFNEQFFGPGTRLTVL.

This clonotype was picked up a small number of times. This chain joins TRBV29-1 and TRBJ2-7; perhaps TRBD2 as D (6 bases). V shed 6 bases and J shed 2 bases, with 14 bases lying between them. CDR1 is SQVTM, CDR2 ANQGSEA, per germline. The CDR3 covers 13 residues. The chain's CDR3 is CSVRDSKTYEQYF. DNA of the CDR3: TGCAGCGTCCGGGACTCCAAAACCTACGAGCAGTACTTC.

The V call is TRBV6-1, the J call TRBJ2-6; no definite D call. The CDR3 length is 14 residues. Trimming took 10 bases from V and 1 from J, leaving 11 bases between them. Germline values: CDR1 MNHNS, CDR2 SASEGT. This CDR3 reads CATRKTSGANVLTF. Written as DNA, the CDR3 is TGTGCCACCCGCAAGACTTCTGGGGCCAACGTCCTGACTTTC.

This clonotype was seen ten or more times. The chain joins TRBV12-3 or TRBV12-4 to TRBJ2-1; 7 bases are a match to TRBD1. V was clipped by 5 bases and J by 12 bases; unmatched bases: 7. The CDR3 has 12 amino acids. Here the CDR3 DNA reads TGTGCCAGCAGTCCCTGGACAGGAGTGCAGTTCTTC. Protein product: CASSPWTGVQFF.

This clonotype was counted many times. The chain couples TRBV28 to TRBJ2-7; D not certain. CDR1 and CDR2 from the germline V gene are MDHEN and SYDVKM. CDR3 size: 12 residues. V shed 7 bases and J shed 0 bases, with 7 bases lying between them. The CDR3 DNA sequence: TGTGCCAGCACCTCCTCCTCCTACGAGCAGTACTTC. Protein sequence: CASTSSSYEQYF.

The rearrangement uses TRBV6-6 and TRBJ2-7; D unresolved. The CDR3 runs 11 residues. With 6 bases removed from V and 6 bases from J, the gap between germline ends came to 9 bases. The germline gives CDR1 MNHNY, CDR2 SVGAGI (reference sequence). CDR3: CASRERGEQYF. In nucleotides, the CDR3 is TGTGCCAGCAGGGAAAGAGGCGAGCAGTACTTC.

The sample holds many counts of this clonotype. The rearrangement joins TRBV6-4 to TRBJ2-2, with 10 bases aligning to TRBD1. V lost 4 bases to trimming and J lost 3 bases; unmatched junction nucleotides: 2. The length of the CDR3 is 15 residues. CDR1 is MRHNA and CDR2 is SNTAGT in the germline V gene. The CDR3 DNA is TGTGCCAGCAGTGCCGGGACAGGGGACACCGGGGAGCTGTTTTTT. This encodes CASSAGTGDTGELFF.

This rearrangement joins TRBV12-3 or TRBV12-4 to TRBJ2-5, with 12 bases fitting TRBD2. The CDR3 is 15 amino acids. V dropped 2 bases and J dropped 5; count of bases not matched to a gene: 3. CDR3 nucleotide sequence: TGTGCCAGCAGTTTACTAGCGGGGGGGCCTGAGACCCAGTACTTC. Translation gives CASSLLAGGPETQYF.

The chain combines TRBV12-3 or TRBV12-4 with TRBJ2-7; a possible D gene is TRBD2 (6 bases). Trimming shortened V by 1 base and J by 7 bases, and 11 bases separated the two germline ends. CDR3 length: 13 amino acids. The CDR3 protein is CASSLGSAGEQYF. DNA for the CDR3: TGTGCCAGCAGTTTAGGGTCGGCGGGGGAGCAGTACTTC.

Here the CDR3 DNA reads TGTGCCAGTAGTGTACTAGCGGGGGGGCGCGATGAGCAGTTCTTC. Translation: CASSVLAGGRDEQFF. The chain combines TRBV19 with TRBJ2-1; the match to TRBD2 covers 13 bases. In germline, CDR1 is LNHDA, CDR2 SQIVND (reference sequence). With 5 bases clipped from V and 8 bases from J, the junction kept 6 bases outside the gene matches. This CDR3 has 15 amino acids. Complete variable domain (other parts from reference TRBV19 and TRBJ2-1): DGGITQSPKYLFRKEGQNVTLSCEQNLNHDAMYWYRQDPGQGLRLIYYSQIVNDFQKGDIAEGYSVSREKKESFPLTVTSAQKNPTAFYLCASSVLAGGRDEQFFGPGTRLTVL.

This rearrangement joins TRBV2 to TRBJ1-1, with unresolved D. The V and J ends lost 8 bases and 2 bases respectively, with 12 bases between them. CDR3 length: 13 amino acids. Per the germline V gene, CDR1 is SNHLY and CDR2 is FYNNEI. The CDR3 bases are TGTGCCAGCGGACCCCGCGGAAACACTGAAGCTTTCTTT. It specifies CASGPRGNTEAFF.

A few counts support this clonotype. The chain links TRBV20-1 to TRBJ2-1, with TRBD2 matching 7 bases. Germline lookup yields CDR1 DFQATT and CDR2 SNEGSKA (reference sequence). V lost 4 bases, J lost 4 bases, and 7 bases stayed unmatched. This CDR3 has 14 amino acids. The CDR3 DNA sequence: TGCAGTGCTACCCTAGCGGCAAAGTACAATGAGCAGTTCTTC. This translates into CSATLAAKYNEQFF.

This clonotype was recorded many times. The chain is built from TRBV12-3 or TRBV12-4 and TRBJ2-1; no clear D. V was cut by 1 base and J by 6 bases, with 7 bases left in between. This CDR3 is built from 13 residues. The CDR3 region has the DNA TGTGCCAGCAGTTTAGGGGCGACCAATGAGCAGTTCTTC. Translation gives CASSLGATNEQFF.

This clonotype was found many times. This sequence joins TRBV7-9 and TRBJ1-1; D remains ambiguous. Trimming left V 5 bases short and J 1 base short, with 8 bases between. The CDR3 contains 13 residues. The V gene's germline CDR1 is SEHNR and CDR2 FQNEAQ (reference sequence). This chain's CDR3 is CASSTQPNTEAFF. For the CDR3, the DNA is TGTGCCAGCAGCACCCAGCCGAACACTGAAGCTTTCTTT.

This clonotype was seen many times. This sequence joins TRBV10-3 and TRBJ2-3, with unresolved D. The germline V gene has CDR1 ENHRY and CDR2 SYGVKD. The CDR3 extends over 13 amino acids. With 7 bases removed from V and 0 bases from J, the gap between germline ends came to 8 bases. The CDR3 DNA reads TGTGCCATCACGGGCCCTAGCACAGATACGCAGTATTTT. Protein product: CAITGPSTDTQYF.

This clonotype was counted ten times or more. This chain links TRBV25-1 with TRBJ2-7, with TRBD2 as a possible D gene (6 bases). V lost 8 bases to trimming and J lost 5 bases, with 16 bases between them. CDR1 and CDR2 (germline): MGHDK, SYGVNS. The CDR3 is 13 residues long. Here the CDR3 reads CASVLGGPNEQYF. CDR3 DNA sequence: TGTGCCAGCGTTCTCGGGGGTCCTAACGAGCAGTACTTC.